This TCR beta chain originates from a study of CD8+ T cells in alopecia areata. Study findings and constraints: Scalp clonality and expanded CD8+ clones among the top 100 were significantly decreased by tofacitinib. Persistence in scalp and blood during tofacitinib was observed for many expanded lesional clones. Affected scalp, especially in alopecia totalis/universalis, had a higher clonality than normal scalp did.

With 1 base removed from V and 5 bases from J, the gap between germline ends came to 14 bases. There are 15 residues in the CDR3. The germline V gene encodes CDR1 SGHTA and CDR2 FQGNSA. Noted treatment: oral pan-JAK inhibitor, 5-10 mg twice daily. Punch biopsies of lesional scalp, plus peripheral blood, were taken from alopecia areata patients. In each case, RNA was isolated and then reverse transcribed into cDNA as the sequencing template. Profiling relied on immunoSEQ multiplex PCR, and the TCRdb table lists in-frame clones only, not all of them. The data show 4,500 to 7,000 clones, about 71% seen once. Comments on this clone: Its antigen is undetermined.

The sample was skin, taken at week 24, from a patient treated with tofacitinib. The sequence was obtained from a human donor with alopecia areata. The chain uses TRBV7-2 and TRBJ2-5; D is ambiguous. CDR3 in amino acids: CASSLVAKKEETQYF. The CDR3 nucleotides are TGTGCCAGCAGCTTAGTGGCCAAAAAGGAGGAGACCCAGTACTTC.